Reported below is one T cell receptor beta chain. Its antigen is not identified. Hyperthyroidism patients were newly diagnosed, under 2 months' duration, aged 18 to 65. Amplifying from RNA transcripts, the study obtained TCR beta CDR3 regions. The library came from an HTBI-primed first-round RT-PCR and a second-round multiplex PCR. TCRdb reprocessed the multiplex PCR reads with MiXCR, giving one entry per CDR3 protein. The sample yields about 1.2 million distinct CDR3 sequences, about two fifths seen once. These data originate in a study of Graves' ophthalmopathy and Graves' hyperthyroidism. Study results and limitations: Forecasting of ophthalmopathy progression by the model achieved approximately 70% sensitivity and 72.22% specificity.

CDR3 size: 16 residues. CDR1 and CDR2 (germline): SGHRS, YFSETQ. The gene calls are TRBV5-1 and TRBJ1-5; D may be TRBD1 or TRBD2 (5 bases each). Gene TRBJ2-3 matches the end of the DNA better, so the J call may be wrong. The TCR comes from an adult man with Graves' hyperthyroidism. Sequenced material: peripheral blood or thyroid tissue (not recorded which). DNA for the CDR3: TGCGCCAGCAGCTTGTCAGGGACCGCGAGCACAGATACGCAGTATTTT. This gives the protein CASSLSGTASTDTQYF.